This TCR beta chain was observed in a study of blood T cell repertoires in COVID-19. Study in general: COVID-19 samples collected from the United States, Italy and Spain covered acute and convalescent phases.

CDR1 MGHRA and CDR2 YSYEKL come from the germline V gene. The V gene lost 4 bases and the J gene lost 11 bases, with 20 bases spanning the gap. The CDR3 consists of 14 residues. This clone appeared a few times. Per the study methods: Cell counts per sample came from amplifying reference gene primers. Data came from immunoSEQ multiplex PCR; TCRdb stores just in-frame clones and leaves some out. V, J and clone size derive from that table, while D and trimming were established from the DNA sequence. The sample lists 140,000 to 150,000 clones; 75% to 90% were seen once. The chain combines TRBV4-1 with TRBJ1-1; possible D gene TRBD1, 6 bases. The sample comprised peripheral blood. This receptor was identified in a man of 80 years or more with acute or convalescent COVID-19. As DNA, the CDR3 is TGCGCCAGCAGCCCCCCGGCGGACAGCTTTCGGGCTTTCTTT. Protein: CASSPPADSFRAFF.